One and the same sample provided the 12 T cell receptor beta chains below, sequenced in a study of T cell repertoires in cytomegalovirus infection. TCRdb itself ran the reads through MiXCR, one entry per CDR3 protein. The data show about 110,000 distinct CDR3 sequences, with around a tenth seen just once and approximately 33% held by the top ten. No antigen is known for these receptors. The specimen was PBMCs, sequenced either directly or after in vitro stimulation (not recorded which). The receptors come from a human donor in good health (CMV status not recorded). Some clones in this sample may be carry-over from other donors' samples.

This clonotype was seen many times. The gene calls are TRBV7-2 and TRBJ1-2; TRBD1 matches 7 bases. Germline lookup yields CDR1 SGHTA and CDR2 FQGNSA. V trimming: 5 bases; J trimming: 2 bases; junction bases outside the gene matches: 5. The CDR3 has 14 residues. CDR3 amino acids: CASSTRDSNYGYTF. The CDR3 bases are TGTGCCAGCAGCACCCGGGACAGCAACTATGGCTACACCTTC.

This clonotype has only a few counts. This sequence joins TRBV19 and TRBJ2-1, with no clear D. The CDR3 is 11 residues long. CDR1 is LNHDA, CDR2 SQIVND, per germline (reference sequence). With 3 bases removed from V and 11 bases from J, the gap between germline ends came to 8 bases. The CDR3 bases are TGTGCCAGTAGTATCTCAACGCAGCAGTTCTTC. Encoded protein: CASSISTQQFF.

The chain couples TRBV3-1 to TRBJ2-2; 10 bases agree with TRBD2. CDR1 and CDR2 from the germline V gene are LGHDT and YNNKEL (reference sequence). The CDR3 sequence is 14 residues long. V dropped 10 bases and J dropped 2; count of bases not matched to a gene: 4. The CDR3 sequence is CATRLAGNTGELFF. CDR3 DNA: TGTGCCACAAGACTAGCGGGTAACACCGGGGAGCTGTTTTTT.

In nucleotides, the CDR3 is TGTGCCAGCAGGGAGCCGGGACTAGCGGGAGCTGATGAGCAGTTCTTC. This translates into CASREPGLAGADEQFF. V and J are TRBV28 and TRBJ2-1; 14 bases map to TRBD2. Germline lookup yields CDR1 MDHEN and CDR2 SYDVKM. Trimming removed 6 bases from V and 8 bases from J; junction bases left unmatched: 9. CDR3 length: 16 residues.

In its sample, this clonotype was seen many times. This chain joins TRBV4-2 and TRBJ2-2, with TRBD2 identical over 7 bases. The CDR3 extends over 14 amino acids. Germline trimming cut 6 bases from V and 6 bases from J; bases unmatched to any gene: 7. CDR1 is LGHNA and CDR2 is YNFKEQ in the germline V gene. CDR3 region: CASSDGRLAGELFF. CDR3 nucleotide sequence: TGTGCCAGCAGTGACGGGAGGTTAGCCGGGGAGCTGTTTTTT.

This clonotype has ten or more counts. The chain recombines TRBV5-6 with TRBJ2-5; 12 positions match TRBD2. The CDR3 extends over 16 amino acids. Germline V CDR1 and CDR2: SGHDT, YYEEEE. V shed 2 bases, J shed 4 bases, and the junction held 6 bases outside the gene matches. For the CDR3, the DNA is TGTGCCAGCAGCTTAACTAGCGGGAGGTCGGGAGAGACCCAGTACTTC. As protein: CASSLTSGRSGETQYF.

Concerning this clonotype itself: This sequence may be a read error, since a much larger clone differs from it by one base. The CDR3 nucleotides are TGTGCCAGCAGTTACAGGGGGGTAGGAGGTTCAGATACGCAGTATTTT. It translates to CASSYRGVGGSDTQYF. This sequence joins TRBV6-5 and TRBJ2-3; TRBD1 or TRBD2 may be the D gene (6 bases each). Germline loops: CDR1 MNHEY, CDR2 SVGAGI. The CDR3 contains 16 residues. V lost 2 bases to trimming and J lost 4 bases, with 16 bases between them.

This clonotype was observed at least ten times. V gene TRBV11-2 combines with J gene TRBJ2-5; D not resolved. V lost 0 bases and J lost 3, with 8 bases in between. The CDR3 sequence is 14 residues long. Germline CDR1 is SGHAT and CDR2 is FQNNGV. CDR3 coding DNA: TGTGCCAGCAGCTTAGAGCCCCAGGAAGAGACCCAGTACTTC. Encoded protein: CASSLEPQEETQYF.

This clonotype occurred a few times. The chain joins TRBV7-9 to TRBJ2-5; D is perhaps TRBD1 or TRBD2 (6 bases each). V was cut by 2 bases and J by 2 bases, with 9 bases left in between. The CDR3 totals 14 residues. Germline CDR1 and CDR2: SEHNR and FQNEAQ (reference sequence). CDR3 nucleotide sequence: TGTGCCAGCAGCTTACGGGGGCGACAAGAGACCCAGTACTTC. This codes for CASSLRGRQETQYF.

The chain employs TRBV6-1 and TRBJ2-7; TRBD2 agrees at 10 bases. CDR1 is MNHNS and CDR2 is SASEGT in the germline V gene. With V trimmed by 9 bases and J by 3 bases, 8 bases remained unmatched. The CDR3 length is 14 residues. The CDR3 here is CASSRTSGNYEQYF. The CDR3 DNA sequence: TGTGCCAGTTCCCGGACTAGCGGAAACTACGAGCAGTACTTC.

The rearrangement joins TRBV18 to TRBJ1-1; no firm D call. The length of the CDR3 is 13 residues. In germline, CDR1 is KGHSH, CDR2 LQKENI. Trimming took 6 bases from V and 3 from J, leaving 11 bases between them. Written as DNA, the CDR3 is TGTGCCAGCTCTCCGGGTCGGGACACTGAAGCTTTCTTT. Translating gives CASSPGRDTEAFF.

This chain connects TRBV7-2 to TRBJ2-3; 7 bases match TRBD2. CDR1 SGHTA and CDR2 FQGNSA come from the germline V gene. The CDR3 runs 14 residues. The V segment lost 2 bases and the J segment 5 bases; nucleotides outside the gene matches: 4. CDR3 residues: CASSLRAGKDTQYF. In DNA, the CDR3 is TGTGCCAGCAGCTTACGAGCGGGAAAAGATACGCAGTATTTT.